A selection of T cell receptor beta chains follows, all from one sample in a study of PD-1 blockade in classical Hodgkin lymphoma. Data came from immunoSEQ multiplex PCR; TCRdb stores just in-frame clones and leaves some out. The sample has 43,000 or so clones, roughly 86% seen once. This specimen was peripheral blood mononuclear cells (PBMCs), taken at baseline. These receptors all stem from a human donor with classical Hodgkin lymphoma. Both conserved end residues are part of each CDR3. The D gene is left open where the match is weak. A row's size may be missing; if present it is once, few, many or a size class.

d_call,j_call,cdr3_length,v_call,clone_size,cdr3_aa,cdr3_nt
.,TRBJ1-5,13,TRBV6-5,.,CASATIANQPQHF,TGTGCCAGCGCCACCATAGCCAATCAGCCCCAGCATTTT
.,TRBJ2-7,13,TRBV27,.,CASSLGFGNEQYF,TGTGCCAGCAGTTTAGGTTTTGGTAACGAGCAGTACTTC
.,TRBJ2-1,12,TRBV5-1,once,CASSLVVNEQFF,TGCGCCAGCAGCTTGGTTGTGAATGAGCAGTTCTTC
.,TRBJ2-3,13,TRBV5-6,once,CASSLGRADTQYF,TGTGCCAGCAGCTTGGGGAGGGCAGATACGCAGTATTTT
.,TRBJ2-1,16,TRBV19,.,CASSIVGGATYNEQFF,TGTGCCAGTAGTATAGTTGGGGGGGCTACCTACAATGAGCAGTTCTTC
.,TRBJ2-7,14,TRBV29-1,once,CSVSGAGGSYEQYF,TGCAGCGTTTCCGGCGCAGGGGGGTCCTACGAGCAGTACTTC
.,TRBJ1-1,14,TRBV7-9,few,CASSDNTKSPEAFF,TGTGCCAGCAGCGACAACACGAAGTCCCCTGAAGCTTTCTTT
TRBD1,TRBJ1-6,17,TRBV4-1,.,CASSRRQGQFENSPLHF,TGCGCCAGCAGCCGCCGACAGGGACAATTTGAGAATTCACCCCTCCACTTT
.,TRBJ1-3,13,TRBV5-1,.,CASSLGIGNTIYF,TGCGCCAGCAGCTTGGGCATTGGAAACACCATATATTTT
TRBD2,TRBJ2-1,15,TRBV7-9,few,CASSLGRGAYNEQFF,TGTGCCAGCAGCTTAGGGCGGGGGGCATACAATGAGCAGTTCTTC
.,TRBJ2-3,12,TRBV5-4,.,CASSFGTDTQYF,TGTGCCAGCAGCTTCGGCACAGATACGCAGTATTTT
.,TRBJ2-5,16,TRBV9,.,CASSVEGRGAAETQYF,TGTGCCAGCAGCGTAGAGGGTCGGGGGGCGGCGGAGACCCAGTACTTC
TRBD1,TRBJ2-7,14,TRBV7-9,.,CASSLDLTGHEQYF,TGTGCCAGCAGCTTGGACTTGACAGGGCACGAGCAGTACTTC
.,TRBJ1-6,17,TRBV27,.,CASSPFAGGVGNSPLHF,TGTGCCAGCAGTCCCTTCGCGGGGGGGGTGGGTAATTCACCCCTCCACTTT
.,TRBJ2-5,13,TRBV6-5,.,CASSIKYQETQYF,TGTGCCAGCAGTATTAAGTACCAAGAGACCCAGTACTTC
TRBD2,TRBJ2-5,15,TRBV7-7,few,CASSPQRGVGETQYF,TGTGCTAGCAGCCCACAGCGGGGGGTGGGAGAGACCCAGTACTTC
.,TRBJ1-4,12,TRBV29-1,.,CSAGRSNEKLFF,TGCAGCGCCGGTCGTAGTAATGAAAAACTGTTTTTT
.,TRBJ1-6,12,TRBV5-3,.,CARSVAVSPLHF,TGTGCCAGAAGCGTCGCGGTTTCACCCCTCCACTTT
.,TRBJ2-5,12,TRBV29-1,.,CSVVTGIETQYF,TGCAGCGTTGTCACAGGGATAGAGACCCAGTACTTC
.,TRBJ2-5,14,TRBV5-6,.,CASSLGGAQETQYF,TGTGCCAGCAGCTTGGGTGGTGCACAGGAGACCCAGTACTTC
.,TRBJ2-7,12,TRBV2,.,CASSEGSYEQYF,TGTGCCAGCAGTGAAGGCTCCTACGAGCAGTACTTC
.,TRBJ2-7,12,TRBV10-3,.,CAISRQSYEQYF,TGTGCCATCAGTCGACAGAGCTACGAGCAGTACTTC
.,TRBJ1-2,15,TRBV7-9,.,CASTKLSGGEAGYTF,TGTGCCAGCACTAAACTCTCGGGCGGGGAGGCTGGCTACACCTTC
.,TRBJ1-3,13,TRBV7-9,.,CASSPRRRNTIYF,TGTGCCAGCAGCCCCAGGAGGAGAAACACCATATATTTT
TRBD1,TRBJ1-5,16,TRBV25-1,.,CASSESGRGRDQPQHF,TGTGCCAGCAGTGAGTCAGGAAGGGGGCGGGATCAGCCCCAGCATTTT
TRBD1,TRBJ2-4,14,TRBV11-2,.,CASSSTGGRNIQYF,TGTGCCAGCAGCTCAACAGGGGGCCGGAACATTCAGTACTTC
.,TRBJ2-1,11,TRBV20-1,.,CSASEGNEQFF,TGCAGTGCTAGTGAGGGGAATGAGCAGTTCTTC
.,TRBJ2-1,14,TRBV27,.,CASSLGDKFYEQFF,TGTGCCAGCAGTTTAGGGGACAAATTCTATGAGCAGTTCTTC
TRBD1,TRBJ2-2,16,TRBV7-3,.,CASSTTGRANTGELFF,TGTGCCAGCAGCACGACAGGGCGCGCGAACACCGGGGAGCTGTTTTTT
.,TRBJ2-1,17,TRBV10-3,.,CAISPHVAVSSYNEQFF,TGTGCCATCAGCCCTCATGTAGCGGTGAGCTCCTACAATGAGCAGTTCTTC
TRBD1,TRBJ1-2,16,TRBV7-9,.,CASSTLRQGADYGYTF,TGTGCCAGCAGCACCCTCCGACAGGGGGCGGACTATGGCTACACCTTC
.,TRBJ1-1,13,TRBV6-5,.,CASSYSSGVEAFF,TGTGCCAGCAGTTACTCGAGTGGGGTTGAAGCTTTCTTT
TRBD2,TRBJ2-7,15,TRBV5-1,.,CASSGSGGSFREQYF,TGCGCCAGCAGCGGTAGCGGGGGGTCCTTCCGCGAGCAGTACTTC
.,TRBJ1-5,13,TRBV7-8,few,CASSLVGNQPQHF,TGTGCCAGCAGCTTAGTTGGCAATCAGCCCCAGCATTTT
.,TRBJ2-2,15,TRBV7-2,.,CASSPQPDVTGELFF,TGTGCCAGCAGCCCCCAACCGGACGTCACCGGGGAGCTGTTTTTT
.,TRBJ2-2,12,TRBV28,.,CASSLLFGELFF,TGTGCCAGCAGTTTACTTTTCGGGGAGCTGTTTTTT
.,TRBJ2-7,16,TRBV7-2,.,CASSLEGSGVSDEQYF,TGTGCCAGCAGCTTAGAGGGGAGTGGGGTCTCCGACGAGCAGTACTTC
.,TRBJ2-7,13,TRBV7-3,few,CASSPVGGYEQYF,TGTGCCAGCAGCCCCGTGGGGGGTTACGAGCAGTACTTC
.,TRBJ2-7,14,TRBV5-1,.,CASSLEVLSYEQYF,TGCGCCAGCAGCTTGGAGGTTTTATCCTACGAGCAGTACTTC
TRBD2,TRBJ2-2,18,TRBV9,.,CASSAGTSGRDHPRELFF,TGTGCCAGCAGCGCCGGGACTAGCGGGAGGGACCACCCCCGGGAGCTGTTTTTT
.,TRBJ1-5,15,TRBV19,.,CASSSWPTNNQPQHF,TGTGCCAGTAGTAGTTGGCCTACGAACAATCAGCCCCAGCATTTT